The clone carrying this TCR beta chain was seen only once. As yet, its antigen is unknown. This record belongs to a study of immune cell composition in non-small cell lung cancer. Whole-study results and caveats: Clones >0.5% enriched in tumour were rarer in adenocarcinoma (roughly 33%) than squamous (approximately 80%). TIL tumour reactivity correlated with maximal tumour-associated clone frequency in adenocarcinoma.

Clones were read by immunoSEQ multiplex PCR, and TCRdb kept only the in-frame ones, dropping some. The sample contains around 2,000 clones, about 87% of which appear only once. V gave up 6 bases and J gave up 6 bases, with 7 bases separating them. The CDR3 contains 11 residues. Per the germline V gene, CDR1 is LGHNA and CDR2 is YNFKEQ. The clonotype originates from a human donor with non-small cell lung cancer. The sample consisted of lung tumor tissue. This chain uses TRBV4-2 with TRBJ2-3; perhaps TRBD2 as D (5 bases). The DNA of the CDR3 is TGTGCCAGCAGAGAGGGTGATACGCAGTATTTT. Residues: CASREGDTQYF.